A selection of T cell receptor beta chains follows, all from one sample in a study of identical twins. TCRdb re-called the 5' RACE reads with MiXCR, one entry per CDR3 protein. This sample has roughly 290,000 distinct CDR3 sequences, with just under 9.5% found just once. Another study also made use of these data, one on yellow fever vaccine responses in identical twins.

Source material: CD8+ T cells sorted from blood. The receptors originated from a woman aged 18-29 years in good health. CDR3s include the opening cysteine and the closing phenylalanine or tryptophan. Each record gives: D gene, V gene, J gene, CDR3 protein. A D gene is named only where the DNA matches it firmly.

>.|TRBV5-1|TRBJ1-5
CASSFPSPKEGGGNQPQHF
>.|TRBV7-9|TRBJ2-1
CASSHGKGGMNEQFF
>.|TRBV5-1|TRBJ2-3
CASRETGTDTQYF
>TRBD1|TRBV4-3|TRBJ2-7
CASSQDRTGVSYEQYF
>TRBD1|TRBV4-1|TRBJ2-7
CASETGTGVSYEQYF
>.|TRBV6-1|TRBJ2-2
CAIQGWRTGELFF
>TRBD1|TRBV3-1|TRBJ1-1
CASSQADRGLSNTEAFF
>.|TRBV25-1|TRBJ2-5
CASSEGLRASETQYF
>.|TRBV25-1|TRBJ2-7
CASSVGVTYEQYF
>TRBD2|TRBV7-8|TRBJ2-3
CASSTREEDTQYF
>TRBD1|TRBV27|TRBJ2-7
CASSWTGGAYEQYF
>.|TRBV2|TRBJ2-7
CATNAGQQYF
>TRBD2|TRBV7-2|TRBJ2-7
CASSSSGLAAEQYF
>.|TRBV12-3/TRBV12-4|TRBJ1-1
CASSLLHTEAFF
>.|TRBV4-2|TRBJ2-7
CASSPTGRTYEQYF
>TRBD1|TRBV5-5|TRBJ2-2
CASSLDRAWGTGELFF
>.|TRBV2|TRBJ2-2
CASSEVLGELFF
>TRBD1|TRBV2|TRBJ2-1
CASLARTGEGEQFF
>.|TRBV6-2/TRBV6-3|TRBJ1-5
CASSYVLGEYSNQPQHF
>.|TRBV4-1|TRBJ1-1
CASSQPQGPEAFF
>.|TRBV9|TRBJ1-2
CASRGEQSNYGYTF
>TRBD1|TRBV5-1|TRBJ2-3
CASSLAVTGITDTQYF
>TRBD2|TRBV4-1|TRBJ2-1
CASSPPASGTGEQFF
>TRBD2|TRBV3-1|TRBJ2-3
CASSQEWVSGVGTDTQYF
>.|TRBV7-9|TRBJ2-5
CASSTHQTQYF
>.|TRBV25-1|TRBJ2-3
CASSVSGGPSTDTQYF
>TRBD2|TRBV28|TRBJ2-1
CASSSVLAGVPNEQFF